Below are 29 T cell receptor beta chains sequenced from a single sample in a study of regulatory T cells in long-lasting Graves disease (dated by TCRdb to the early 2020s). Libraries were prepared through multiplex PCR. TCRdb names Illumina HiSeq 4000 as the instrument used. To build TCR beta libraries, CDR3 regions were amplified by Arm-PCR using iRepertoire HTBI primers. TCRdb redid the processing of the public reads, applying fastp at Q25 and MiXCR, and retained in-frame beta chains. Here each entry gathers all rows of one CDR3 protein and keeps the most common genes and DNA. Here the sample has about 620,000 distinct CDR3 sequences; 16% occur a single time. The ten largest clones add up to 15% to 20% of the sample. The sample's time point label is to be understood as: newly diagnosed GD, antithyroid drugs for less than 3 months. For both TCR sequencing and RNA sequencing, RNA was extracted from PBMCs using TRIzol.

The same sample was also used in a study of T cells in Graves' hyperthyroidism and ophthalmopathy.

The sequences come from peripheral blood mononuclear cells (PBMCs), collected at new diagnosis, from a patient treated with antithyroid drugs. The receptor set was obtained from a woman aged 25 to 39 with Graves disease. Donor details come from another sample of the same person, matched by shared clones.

The CDR3, as DNA: TGCGCCAGCAGCTTGGTGTTAGCGGGAGTAGAGGCCGATACGCAGTATTTT. Translated: CASSLVLAGVEADTQYF. The rearrangement uses TRBV5-1 and TRBJ2-3, with 9 bases lining up with TRBD2. Per germline, CDR1 SGHRS and CDR2 YFSETQ. V was clipped by 0 bases and J by 6 bases; unmatched bases: 11. The CDR3 spans 17 residues.

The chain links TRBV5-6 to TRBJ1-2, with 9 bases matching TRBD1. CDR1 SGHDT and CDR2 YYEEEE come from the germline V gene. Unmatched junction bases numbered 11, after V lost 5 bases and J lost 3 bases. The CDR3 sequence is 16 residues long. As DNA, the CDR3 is TGTGCCAGCAGGCGCCGGGACAGGGCAGAGGACTATGGCTACACCTTC. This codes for CASRRRDRAEDYGYTF. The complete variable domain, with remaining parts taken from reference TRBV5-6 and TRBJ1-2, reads DAGVTQSPTHLIKTRGQQVTLRCSPKSGHDTVSWYQQALGQGPQFIFQYYEEEERQRGNFPDRFSGHQFPNYSSELNVNALLLGDSALYLCASRRRDRAEDYGYTFGSGTRLTVV.

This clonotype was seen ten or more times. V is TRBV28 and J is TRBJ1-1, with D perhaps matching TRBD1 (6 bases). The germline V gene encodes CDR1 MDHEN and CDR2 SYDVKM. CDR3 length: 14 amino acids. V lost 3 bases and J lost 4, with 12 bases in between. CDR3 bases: TGTGCCAGCAGTTTCACAGGGAGGGGCACTGAAGCTTTCTTT. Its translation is CASSFTGRGTEAFF.

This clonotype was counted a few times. In nucleotides, the CDR3 is TGTGCCAGCACTGGCCGGGAGCTAGCGGGAGGGTTGGGCACAGATACGCAGTATTTT. Translated: CASTGRELAGGLGTDTQYF. J is TRBJ2-3 and V is TRBV6-1, with TRBD2 matching over 12 bases. This CDR3 spans 19 amino acids. The J segment lost 1 base and the V segment lost 7 bases, leaving 15 bases of the junction unmatched. The germline V gene encodes CDR1 MNHNS and CDR2 SASEGT.

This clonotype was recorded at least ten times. CDR3 region: CSASGQDEKLFF. The DNA of the CDR3 is TGCAGTGCTTCTGGACAGGATGAAAAACTGTTTTTT. This sequence joins TRBV20-1 and TRBJ1-4, with TRBD1 identical over 7 bases. CDR3 length: 12 amino acids. Trimming cost V 5 bases and J 6 bases; bases outside gene matches: 3. The germline V gene encodes CDR1 DFQATT and CDR2 SNEGSKA (reference sequence).

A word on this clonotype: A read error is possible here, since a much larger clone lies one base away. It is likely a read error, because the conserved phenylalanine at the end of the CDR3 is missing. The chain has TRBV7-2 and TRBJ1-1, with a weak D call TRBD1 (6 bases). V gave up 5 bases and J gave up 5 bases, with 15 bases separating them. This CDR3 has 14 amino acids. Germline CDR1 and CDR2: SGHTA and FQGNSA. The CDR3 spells CASSPQQGRTEAFS. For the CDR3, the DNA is TGTGCCAGCAGCCCTCAGCAGGGGCGGACTGAAGCTTTCTCT.

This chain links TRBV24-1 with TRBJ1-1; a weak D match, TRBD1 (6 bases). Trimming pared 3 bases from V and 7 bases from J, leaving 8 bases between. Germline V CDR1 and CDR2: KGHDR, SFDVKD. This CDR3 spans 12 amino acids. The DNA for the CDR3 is TGTGCCACCAGTGATGAGGGGGTTGAAGCTTTCTTT. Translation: CATSDEGVEAFF.

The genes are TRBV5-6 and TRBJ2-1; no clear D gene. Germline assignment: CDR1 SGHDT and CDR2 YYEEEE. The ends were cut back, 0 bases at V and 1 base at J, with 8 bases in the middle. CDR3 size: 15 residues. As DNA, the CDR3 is TGTGCCAGCAGCTTGGTGGCTCTTTCCTACAATGAGCAGTTCTTC. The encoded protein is CASSLVALSYNEQFF.

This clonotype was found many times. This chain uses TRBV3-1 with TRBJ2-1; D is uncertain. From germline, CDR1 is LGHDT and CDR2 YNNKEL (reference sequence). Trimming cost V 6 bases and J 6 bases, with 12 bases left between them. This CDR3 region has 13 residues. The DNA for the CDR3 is TGTGCCAGCAGTCGTATGGAGCTCAATGAGCAGTTCTTC. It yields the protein CASSRMELNEQFF.

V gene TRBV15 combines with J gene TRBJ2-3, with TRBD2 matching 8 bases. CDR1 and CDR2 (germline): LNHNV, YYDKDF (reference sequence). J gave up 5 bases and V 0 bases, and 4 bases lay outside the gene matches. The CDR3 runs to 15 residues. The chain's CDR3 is CATSRDLLAGDTQYF. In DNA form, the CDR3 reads TGTGCCACCAGCAGAGATTTGCTAGCGGGAGATACGCAGTATTTT.

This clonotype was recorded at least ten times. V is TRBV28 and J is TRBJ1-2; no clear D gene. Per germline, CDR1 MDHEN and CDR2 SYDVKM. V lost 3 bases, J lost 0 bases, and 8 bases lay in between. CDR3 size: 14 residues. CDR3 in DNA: TGTGCCAGCAGTTTGACGGTGACTAACTATGGCTACACCTTC. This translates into CASSLTVTNYGYTF.

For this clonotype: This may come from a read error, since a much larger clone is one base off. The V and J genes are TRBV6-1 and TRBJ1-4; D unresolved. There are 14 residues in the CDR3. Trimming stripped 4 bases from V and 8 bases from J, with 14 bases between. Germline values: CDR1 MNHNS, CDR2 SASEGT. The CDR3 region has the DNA TGTGCCAGCAGTGGAAGGCGGGGTTGGGAAAAACTGTTTTTT. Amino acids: CASSGRRGWEKLFF.

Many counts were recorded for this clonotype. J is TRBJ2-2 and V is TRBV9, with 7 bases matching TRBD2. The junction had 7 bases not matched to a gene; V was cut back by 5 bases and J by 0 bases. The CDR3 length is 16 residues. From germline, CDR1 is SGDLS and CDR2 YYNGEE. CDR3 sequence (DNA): TGTGCCAGCAGTCTTAGCGGGCGTACGAACACCGGGGAGCTGTTTTTT. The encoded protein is CASSLSGRTNTGELFF.

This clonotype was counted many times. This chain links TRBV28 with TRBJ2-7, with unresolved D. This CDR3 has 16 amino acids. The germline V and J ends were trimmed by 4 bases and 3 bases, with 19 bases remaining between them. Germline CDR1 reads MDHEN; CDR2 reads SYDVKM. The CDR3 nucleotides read TGTGCCAGCAGTTCAGTTCCCTCCGTAATAAACTACGAGCAGTACTTC. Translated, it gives CASSSVPSVINYEQYF.

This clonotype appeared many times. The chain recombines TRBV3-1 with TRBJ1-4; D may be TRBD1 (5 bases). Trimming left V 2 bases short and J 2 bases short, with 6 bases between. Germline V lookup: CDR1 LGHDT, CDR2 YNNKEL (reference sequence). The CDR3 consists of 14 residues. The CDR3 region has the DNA TGTGCCAGCAGCCAACGGGGGACTAATGAAAAACTGTTTTTT. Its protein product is CASSQRGTNEKLFF. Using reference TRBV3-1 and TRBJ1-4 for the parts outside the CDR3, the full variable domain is DTAVSQTPKYLVTQMGNDKSIKCEQNLGHDTMYWYKQDSKKFLKIMFSYNNKELIINETVPNRFSPKSPDKAHLNLHINSLELGDSAVYFCASSQRGTNEKLFFGSGTQLSVL.

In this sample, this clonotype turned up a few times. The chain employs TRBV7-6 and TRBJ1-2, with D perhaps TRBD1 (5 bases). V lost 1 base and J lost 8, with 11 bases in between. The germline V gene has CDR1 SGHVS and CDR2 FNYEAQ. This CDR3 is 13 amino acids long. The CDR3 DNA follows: TGTGCCAGCAGCTTAGACGGGGGTAGCGGCTACACCTTC. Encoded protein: CASSLDGGSGYTF.

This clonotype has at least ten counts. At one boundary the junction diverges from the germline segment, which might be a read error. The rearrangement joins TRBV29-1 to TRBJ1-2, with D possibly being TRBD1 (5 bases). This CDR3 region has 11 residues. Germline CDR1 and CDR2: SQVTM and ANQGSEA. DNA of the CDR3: TGCAGCGTGGAAGGGGTCCGTGGCTACACCTTC. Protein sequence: CSVEGVRGYTF.

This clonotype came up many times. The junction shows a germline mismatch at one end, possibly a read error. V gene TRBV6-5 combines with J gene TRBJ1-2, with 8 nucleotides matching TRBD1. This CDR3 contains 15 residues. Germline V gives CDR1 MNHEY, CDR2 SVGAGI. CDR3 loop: CASTYDPGTGYGYTF. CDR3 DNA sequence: TGTGCCAGCACTTACGACCCCGGGACAGGTTATGGCTACACCTTC.

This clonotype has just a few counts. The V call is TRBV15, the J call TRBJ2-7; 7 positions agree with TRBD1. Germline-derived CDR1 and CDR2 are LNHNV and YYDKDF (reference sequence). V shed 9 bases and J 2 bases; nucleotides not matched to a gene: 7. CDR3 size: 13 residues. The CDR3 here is CATNRGPTYEQYF. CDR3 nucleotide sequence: TGTGCCACGAACAGGGGTCCCACCTACGAGCAGTACTTC.

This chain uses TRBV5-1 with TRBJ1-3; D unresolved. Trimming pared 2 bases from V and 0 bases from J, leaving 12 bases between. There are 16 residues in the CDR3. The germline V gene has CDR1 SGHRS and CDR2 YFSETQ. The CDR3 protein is CASSFEPGISGNTIYF. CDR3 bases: TGCGCCAGCAGCTTCGAGCCCGGCATCTCTGGAAACACCATATATTTT. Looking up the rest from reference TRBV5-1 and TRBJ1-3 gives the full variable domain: KAGVTQTPRYLIKTRGQQVTLSCSPISGHRSVSWYQQTPGQGLQFLFEYFSETQRNKGNFPGRFSGRQFSNSRSEMNVSTLELGDSALYLCASSFEPGISGNTIYFGEGSWLTVV.

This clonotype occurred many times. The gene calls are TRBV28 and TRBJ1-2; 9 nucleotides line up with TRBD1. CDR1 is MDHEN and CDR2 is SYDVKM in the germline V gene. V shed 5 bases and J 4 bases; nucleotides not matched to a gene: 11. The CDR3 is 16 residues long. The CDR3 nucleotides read TGTGCCAGCAGTACCCAACAGGGGGCAGTGGGCTATGGCTACACCTTC. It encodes CASSTQQGAVGYGYTF.

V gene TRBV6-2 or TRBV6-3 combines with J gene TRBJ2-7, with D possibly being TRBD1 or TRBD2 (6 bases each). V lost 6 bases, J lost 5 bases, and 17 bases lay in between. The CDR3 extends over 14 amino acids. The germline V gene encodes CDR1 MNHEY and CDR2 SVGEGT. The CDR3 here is CASSGTGRFNEQYF. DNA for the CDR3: TGTGCCAGCAGCGGAACAGGGAGGTTTAACGAGCAGTACTTC.

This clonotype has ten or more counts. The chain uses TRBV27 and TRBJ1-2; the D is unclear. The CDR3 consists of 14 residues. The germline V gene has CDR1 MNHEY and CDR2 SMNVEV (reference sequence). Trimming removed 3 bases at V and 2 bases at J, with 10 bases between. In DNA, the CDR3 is TGTGCCAGCAGTTTCATCACAGTCAACTATGGCTACACCTTC. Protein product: CASSFITVNYGYTF.

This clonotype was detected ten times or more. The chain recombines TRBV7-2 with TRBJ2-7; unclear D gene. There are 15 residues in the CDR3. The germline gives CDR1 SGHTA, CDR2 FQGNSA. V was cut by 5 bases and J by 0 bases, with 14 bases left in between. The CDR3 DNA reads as TGTGCCAGCAGCCAAGCGACGGTGAGCTCCTACGAGCAGTACTTC. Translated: CASSQATVSSYEQYF.

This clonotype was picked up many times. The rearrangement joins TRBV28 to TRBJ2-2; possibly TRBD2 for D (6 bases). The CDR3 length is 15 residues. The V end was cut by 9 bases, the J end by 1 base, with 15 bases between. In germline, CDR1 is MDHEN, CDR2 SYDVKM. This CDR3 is CASQMRGRNTGELFF. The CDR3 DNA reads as TGTGCCAGTCAGATGCGGGGCAGGAACACCGGGGAGCTGTTTTTT. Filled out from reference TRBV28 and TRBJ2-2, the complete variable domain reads DVKVTQSSRYLVKRTGEKVFLECVQDMDHENMFWYRQDPGLGLRLIYFSYDVKMKEKGDIPEGYSVSREKKERFSLILESASTNQTSMYLCASQMRGRNTGELFFGEGSRLTVL.

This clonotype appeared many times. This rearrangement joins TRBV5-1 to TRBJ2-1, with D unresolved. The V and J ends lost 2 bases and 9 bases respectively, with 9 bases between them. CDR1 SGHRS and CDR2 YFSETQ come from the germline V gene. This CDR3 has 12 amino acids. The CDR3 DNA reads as TGCGCCAGCAGCTTACTGTGGAGTGAGCAGTTCTTC. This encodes CASSLLWSEQFF.

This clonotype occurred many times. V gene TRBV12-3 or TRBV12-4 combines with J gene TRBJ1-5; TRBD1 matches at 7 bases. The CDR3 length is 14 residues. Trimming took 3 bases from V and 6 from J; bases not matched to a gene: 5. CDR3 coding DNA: TGTGCCAGCAGTTTCGTCCAGGGGGGTCAGCCCCAGCATTTT. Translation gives CASSFVQGGQPQHF.

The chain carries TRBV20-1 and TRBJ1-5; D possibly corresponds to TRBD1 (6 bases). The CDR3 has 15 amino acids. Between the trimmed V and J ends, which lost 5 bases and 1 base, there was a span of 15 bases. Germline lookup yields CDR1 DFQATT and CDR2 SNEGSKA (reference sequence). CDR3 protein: CSAPDRIRSNQPQHF. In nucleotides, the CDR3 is TGCAGTGCTCCCGACAGGATTCGAAGCAATCAGCCCCAGCATTTT.

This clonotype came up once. The CDR3: CSAETGTGLNEQYF. The DNA for the CDR3 is TGCAGTGCAGAGACCGGGACAGGGCTGAACGAGCAGTACTTC. The J gene is TRBJ2-7, the V gene TRBV20-1; 9 nucleotides line up with TRBD1. Germline V gene data show CDR1 as DFQATT and CDR2 as SNEGSKA (reference sequence). The CDR3 has 14 residues. V shed 6 bases, J shed 5 bases, and the junction held 11 bases outside the gene matches.